Below are 27 T cell receptor beta chains sequenced from a single sample in a study of OX40 agonist ivuxolimab in advanced cancers. Clones were read by immunoSEQ multiplex PCR, and TCRdb kept only the in-frame ones, dropping some. The sample contains around 90,000 clones, 80% to 95% of which appear only once. The material was CD4+ or CD8+ T cells sorted from blood, obtained in a trial of the OX40 agonist ivuxolimab. These receptors came from an adult with an advanced solid tumor such as melanoma, head and neck, liver or kidney cancer.

The chain employs TRBV9 and TRBJ2-5; D might be TRBD2 (6 bases). CDR1 and CDR2 (germline): SGDLS, YYNGEE. V dropped 0 bases and J dropped 4 bases, with 13 bases sitting between them. This CDR3 has 15 amino acids. CDR3 sequence reads: CASSVAVGGSETQYF. The CDR3 DNA reads TGTGCCAGCAGCGTAGCGGTGGGGGGTTCAGAGACCCAGTACTTC.

V and J are TRBV5-1 and TRBJ2-1; no firm D call. The CDR3 spans 14 residues. Trimming cost V 4 bases and J 8 bases, with 16 bases left between them. CDR1 and CDR2 from the germline V gene are SGHRS and YFSETQ. CDR3 DNA sequence: TGCGCCAGCAGCCGCGGCCAAGAAGGGTATGAGCAGTTCTTC. It translates to CASSRGQEGYEQFF. The full variable domain, rest sourced from reference TRBV5-1 and TRBJ2-1, is KAGVTQTPRYLIKTRGQQVTLSCSPISGHRSVSWYQQTPGQGLQFLFEYFSETQRNKGNFPGRFSGRQFSNSRSEMNVSTLELGDSALYLCASSRGQEGYEQFFGPGTRLTVL.

This clone came up a few times. The gene calls are TRBV10-3 and TRBJ2-6; TRBD1 is a possible D gene (5 bases). The CDR3 consists of 17 residues. V was cut by 10 bases and J by 0 bases, with 19 bases left in between. CDR1 is ENHRY, CDR2 SYGVKD, per germline. The CDR3 loop is CATRFRVGSSGANVLTF. CDR3 DNA sequence: TGTGCCACCCGATTCAGGGTCGGAAGCTCTGGGGCCAACGTCCTGACTTTC.

The CDR3 nucleotides are TGTGCCATCAGTGGGGACGGGCGGATTAACAATGAGCAGTTCTTC. It translates to CAISGDGRINNEQFF. This rearrangement joins TRBV10-3 to TRBJ2-1; either TRBD1 or TRBD2 may supply D (5 bases each). Germline V CDR1 and CDR2: ENHRY, SYGVKD. V lost 4 bases and J lost 5, with 15 bases in between. CDR3 length: 15 residues.

V is TRBV6-4 and J is TRBJ1-6; D remains ambiguous. The CDR3 is made up of 15 amino acids. Deletions cut 3 bases from V and 5 bases from J, with 11 bases between. The germline V gene encodes CDR1 MRHNA and CDR2 SNTAGT. CDR3 region: CASSETAKNNSPLHF. As DNA, the CDR3 is TGTGCCAGCAGTGAAACAGCAAAAAATAATTCACCCCTCCACTTT.

The gene calls are TRBV7-8 and TRBJ2-2; D is unresolved. Germline V gene sequence: CDR1 SGHVS, CDR2 FQNEAQ. V lost 1 base and J lost 7, with 7 bases in between. This CDR3 comprises 13 residues. DNA for the CDR3: TGTGCCAGCAGCTTAGAGTTGAGCGGGGAGCTGTTTTTT. It yields the protein CASSLELSGELFF.

The chain is built from TRBV27 and TRBJ2-1; the match to TRBD1 covers 8 bases. J gave up 0 bases and V 8 bases, and 3 bases lay outside the gene matches. The germline V gene encodes CDR1 MNHEY and CDR2 SMNVEV (reference sequence). This CDR3 has 14 residues. The CDR3 nucleotides read TGTGCCAGCCACAGGGGGGACTCCTACAATGAGCAGTTCTTC. Translation gives CASHRGDSYNEQFF.

CDR3 sequence (DNA): TGTGCCAGCAGTTTAAAGGGGTTTATAACCTACAATGAGCAGTTCTTC. Residues: CASSLKGFITYNEQFF. The gene calls are TRBV28 and TRBJ2-1; TRBD1 is a possible D gene (5 bases). The CDR3 is 16 amino acids. The ends were cut back, 2 bases at V and 2 bases at J, with 13 bases in the middle. Germline V gene data show CDR1 as MDHEN and CDR2 as SYDVKM.

The genes are TRBV18 and TRBJ1-1, with TRBD1 matching 7 bases. This CDR3 contains 15 residues. Germline V lookup: CDR1 KGHSH, CDR2 LQKENI. Unmatched junction bases numbered 5, after V lost 3 bases and J lost 1 base. CDR3 residues: CASSPPGQTNTEAFF. The DNA for the CDR3 is TGTGCCAGCTCACCGCCGGGACAGACGAACACTGAAGCTTTCTTT.

This chain uses TRBV6-1 with TRBJ2-1; 12 bases match TRBD2. V trimming: 11 bases; J trimming: 7 bases; junction bases outside the gene matches: 6. The CDR3 extends over 13 amino acids. Germline CDR1 is MNHNS and CDR2 is SASEGT. The CDR3 nucleotides are TGTGCCTGCCGACTAGCGGGAGCGAATGAGCAGTTCTTC. The encoded protein is CACRLAGANEQFF.

The V gene is TRBV6-1, the J gene TRBJ2-7; no definite D call. The germline V gene has CDR1 MNHNS and CDR2 SASEGT. The CDR3 extends over 15 amino acids. Trimming pared 8 bases from V and 2 bases from J, leaving 19 bases between. CDR3 amino acids: CASPPPPGKAYEQYF. CDR3 DNA: TGTGCCAGCCCTCCCCCGCCCGGTAAAGCCTACGAGCAGTACTTC.

The chain has TRBV27 and TRBJ2-7, with a weak D call TRBD1 (6 bases). The CDR3 totals 13 residues. Trimming removed 2 bases from V and 3 bases from J, with 8 bases in between. Per germline, CDR1 MNHEY and CDR2 SMNVEV (reference sequence). The CDR3 here is CASSLVGHYEQYF. The CDR3 DNA follows: TGTGCCAGCAGTTTAGTGGGACACTACGAGCAGTACTTC.

The chain carries TRBV9 and TRBJ2-7; 8 bases align to TRBD1. There are 14 residues in the CDR3. V was clipped by 1 base and J by 5 bases; unmatched bases: 5. Germline V gene data show CDR1 as SGDLS and CDR2 as YYNGEE. The CDR3 region is CASSVTGGWHEQYF. The CDR3 DNA reads as TGTGCCAGCAGCGTAACAGGGGGATGGCACGAGCAGTACTTC.

In this sample, this clone turned up a few times. The chain couples TRBV28 to TRBJ1-2; D possibly corresponds to TRBD1 (5 bases). The germline CDR1 and CDR2 sequences are MDHEN and SYDVKM. This CDR3 is built from 13 residues. Trimming cost V 6 bases and J 4 bases, with 12 bases left between them. CDR3 in amino acids: CASRVTATYGYTF. DNA for the CDR3: TGTGCCAGCAGGGTGACAGCAACCTATGGCTACACCTTC.

This sequence joins TRBV6-5 and TRBJ2-5; perhaps TRBD2 as D (7 bases). The CDR3 loop spans 13 amino acids. CDR1 and CDR2 (germline): MNHEY, SVGAGI. Trimming shortened V by 6 bases and J by 4 bases, and 12 bases separated the two germline ends. CDR3 sequence: CASSRGGRETQYF. The CDR3 DNA reads as TGTGCCAGCAGCAGGGGAGGGAGAGAGACCCAGTACTTC.

The V call is TRBV7-2, the J call TRBJ2-1; TRBD2 aligns across 7 bases. The V and J ends lost 1 base and 7 bases, in that order; junction bases with no gene match: 13. Germline V gene data show CDR1 as SGHTA and CDR2 as FQGNSA. The CDR3 covers 17 residues. CDR3 residues: CASSLGVGAGASNEQFF. CDR3 nucleotide sequence: TGTGCCAGCAGCTTAGGGGTCGGGGCGGGAGCATCGAATGAGCAGTTCTTC.

The chain uses TRBV6-5 and TRBJ1-2, with D tentatively TRBD1 (6 bases). The CDR3 covers 13 residues. Trimming shortened V by 7 bases and J by 4 bases, and 13 bases separated the two germline ends. Germline CDR1 and CDR2: MNHEY and SVGAGI. DNA for the CDR3: TGTGCCAGCATGGGGGCCGTCGGCTATGGCTACACCTTC. Translation gives CASMGAVGYGYTF.

Written as DNA, the CDR3 is TGTGCCAGCAGTTCCGGGACAGACCAAGAGACCCAGTACTTC. Its translation: CASSSGTDQETQYF. The V and J genes are TRBV27 and TRBJ2-5; the match to TRBD1 covers 7 bases. Germline V lookup: CDR1 MNHEY, CDR2 SMNVEV (reference sequence). V lost 4 bases, J lost 0 bases, and 2 bases stayed unmatched. The CDR3 totals 14 residues.

CDR3 region: CAIRQGGTYEQYF. DNA of the CDR3: TGTGCCATTCGACAGGGGGGCACCTACGAGCAGTACTTC. This chain connects TRBV10-3 to TRBJ2-7; 9 nucleotides align to TRBD1. Germline V gene data show CDR1 as ENHRY and CDR2 as SYGVKD. Unmatched junction bases numbered 5, after V lost 9 bases and J lost 2 bases. The CDR3 sequence is 13 residues long.

This rearrangement joins TRBV5-8 to TRBJ1-5; D is possibly TRBD1 (6 bases). The CDR3 sequence is 15 residues long. V was shortened by 5 bases and J by 2 bases, with 14 bases between the two germline ends. CDR1 is SGHTS and CDR2 is YDEGEE in the germline V gene. The DNA for the CDR3 is TGTGCCAGCAGTCAAGGGGGACGGGGCAATCAGCCCCAGCATTTT. Translated, it gives CASSQGGRGNQPQHF.

The CDR3 nucleotides read TGTGCCAGCTCACCTCAGGGAGGGAGGCAAGATACGCAGTATTTT. Encoded protein: CASSPQGGRQDTQYF. This sequence joins TRBV18 and TRBJ2-3, with 7 bases that match TRBD2. The J segment lost 5 bases and the V segment lost 3 bases, leaving 8 bases of the junction unmatched. CDR1 and CDR2 from the germline V gene are KGHSH and LQKENI. The CDR3 length is 15 residues.

The gene calls are TRBV30 and TRBJ2-1; 8 bases match TRBD2. The J segment lost 15 bases and the V segment lost 2 bases, leaving 6 bases of the junction unmatched. The CDR3 runs 11 residues. Germline V gene sequence: CDR1 GTSNPN, CDR2 SVGIG (reference sequence). The CDR3 DNA sequence: TGTGCCTGGAGTCGGAGCGGGAGACTGTTCTTC. Translating gives CAWSRSGRLFF.

This chain links TRBV2 with TRBJ1-5, with a weak D call TRBD1 (6 bases). Germline loops: CDR1 SNHLY, CDR2 FYNNEI. The CDR3 runs 14 residues. The V gene lost 6 bases and the J gene lost 4 bases, with 13 bases spanning the gap. The CDR3 is CASSRLQGNQPQHF. In nucleotides, the CDR3 is TGTGCCAGCAGCCGACTACAGGGTAATCAGCCCCAGCATTTT.

The chain carries TRBV29-1 and TRBJ2-1; D is perhaps TRBD1 (6 bases). The V gene lost 3 bases and the J gene lost 0 bases, with 9 bases spanning the gap. The CDR3 sequence is 14 residues long. Germline V gives CDR1 SQVTM, CDR2 ANQGSEA. The CDR3 loop is CSVENRVSYNEQFF. CDR3 DNA: TGCAGCGTTGAGAACAGGGTCTCCTACAATGAGCAGTTCTTC.

The chain recombines TRBV5-6 with TRBJ1-3; D perhaps matches TRBD1 (5 bases). This CDR3 region has 15 residues. Trimming shortened V by 0 bases and J by 5 bases, and 12 bases separated the two germline ends. The germline gives CDR1 SGHDT, CDR2 YYEEEE. DNA for the CDR3: TGTGCCAGCAGCTTGGTCCAGGGTGATCGAAACACCATATATTTT. Translated, it gives CASSLVQGDRNTIYF.

The chain carries TRBV28 and TRBJ2-6, with D perhaps TRBD1 (6 bases). Germline V gene lookup returns CDR1 MDHEN and CDR2 SYDVKM. Trimming took off 5 bases at V and 0 bases at J, with 8 bases between the two ends. This CDR3 comprises 15 residues. As DNA, the CDR3 is TGTGCCAGCAGTCGGACAGCCTCTGGGGCCAACGTCCTGACTTTC. Protein: CASSRTASGANVLTF.

This clone showed up just once. The chain employs TRBV18 and TRBJ1-1, with D uncertain. Between the trimmed V and J ends, which lost 6 bases and 4 bases, there was a span of 15 bases. Looked up from germline, CDR1 is KGHSH and CDR2 is LQKENI. This CDR3 comprises 14 residues. The CDR3 protein is CASSLEEGVTEAFF. The CDR3 DNA reads TGTGCCAGCTCTCTTGAGGAGGGCGTCACTGAAGCTTTCTTT.